One and the same sample provided the 27 T cell receptor beta chains below, sequenced in a study of immune evolution from preneoplasia to lung adenocarcinoma. Sequencing used immunoSEQ multiplex PCR; TCRdb keeps in-frame clones, though not all of them. This repertoire shows some 16,000 clones, approximately 86% found once; its top ten account for roughly 2.6%. The sequenced sample was FFPE invasive lung adenocarcinoma tissue. The receptors shown here come from a person aged 65 to 85 with invasive lung adenocarcinoma.

The CDR3 reads CSIGTALNYGYTF. The CDR3 DNA follows: TGCAGCATAGGGACAGCCCTTAACTATGGCTACACCTTC. This rearrangement joins TRBV29-1 to TRBJ1-2, with 7 bases matching TRBD1. The V segment lost 8 bases and the J segment 1 base; nucleotides outside the gene matches: 7. CDR3 length: 13 amino acids. Germline loops: CDR1 SQVTM, CDR2 ANQGSEA.

The table lists this clone with a count of one. The chain is built from TRBV27 and TRBJ2-2; D remains unclear. Germline lookup yields CDR1 MNHEY and CDR2 SMNVEV (reference sequence). Trimming cost V 7 bases and J 1 base, with 4 bases left between them. The CDR3 runs to 12 residues. The CDR3 reads CASTGNTGELFF. CDR3 nucleotide sequence: TGTGCCAGCACAGGGAACACCGGGGAGCTGTTTTTT.

The gene calls are TRBV7-3 and TRBJ2-1; no firm D call. The CDR3 is made up of 14 amino acids. Germline V CDR1 and CDR2: SGHTA, FQGTGA. V lost 4 bases to trimming and J lost 8 bases, with 15 bases between them. The CDR3 is CASSYSGGGDEQFF. The CDR3 DNA reads TGTGCCAGCAGCTATTCTGGCGGTGGGGATGAGCAGTTCTTC.

This sequence joins TRBV15 and TRBJ2-5; D gene ambiguous. V gave up 0 bases and J gave up 1 base, with 6 bases separating them. The CDR3 consists of 14 residues. Germline values: CDR1 LNHNV, CDR2 YYDKDF (reference sequence). The CDR3 sequence: CATSRDKAQETQYF. Here the CDR3 DNA reads TGTGCCACCAGCAGAGATAAGGCCCAAGAGACCCAGTACTTC.

J is TRBJ1-3 and V is TRBV13; D uncertain. This CDR3 spans 12 amino acids. V was cut by 5 bases and J by 7 bases, with 9 bases left in between. Germline assignment: CDR1 PRHDT and CDR2 FYEKMQ (reference sequence). DNA for the CDR3: TGTGCCAGCAGCAACATGGGGAACACCATATATTTT. This encodes CASSNMGNTIYF.

V gene TRBV7-9 combines with J gene TRBJ2-7; maybe TRBD1 (5 bases). The CDR3 contains 15 residues. CDR1 and CDR2 (germline): SEHNR, FQNEAQ (reference sequence). Trimming removed 4 bases at V and 2 bases at J, with 15 bases between. The CDR3 DNA reads as TGTGCCAGCAGCTCCCTTCCCAGGGTCCCCTACGAGCAGTACTTC. Encoded protein: CASSSLPRVPYEQYF.

The chain carries TRBV2 and TRBJ2-1; 9 bases fit TRBD2. The germline CDR1 and CDR2 sequences are SNHLY and FYNNEI. The CDR3 length is 18 residues. J lost 2 bases, V lost 3 bases, and 11 bases had no gene match. CDR3: CASSDSTGREGTYNEQFF. CDR3 sequence (DNA): TGTGCCAGCAGTGATTCGACTGGGCGGGAGGGAACCTACAATGAGCAGTTCTTC.

The DNA of the CDR3 is TGTGCCATCAGTGAGTCGAGTGACTACGCTCGGGAGCAGTACTTC. This gives the protein CAISESSDYAREQYF. The chain couples TRBV10-3 to TRBJ2-7, with a weak D call TRBD2 (5 bases). CDR3 size: 15 residues. Trimming pared 0 bases from V and 7 bases from J, leaving 16 bases between. The V gene's germline CDR1 is ENHRY and CDR2 SYGVKD.

The CDR3 reads CASRIDSSYEQYF. In nucleotides, the CDR3 is TGTGCCAGCAGGATAGACAGTTCCTACGAGCAGTACTTC. The V gene is TRBV28, the J gene TRBJ2-7; the D gene is possibly TRBD1 (5 bases). The germline V gene has CDR1 MDHEN and CDR2 SYDVKM. The CDR3 runs 13 residues. V dropped 6 bases and J dropped 1 base, with 10 bases sitting between them.

The chain joins TRBV28 to TRBJ2-5; 9 bases line up with TRBD1. CDR1 and CDR2 (germline): MDHEN, SYDVKM. The CDR3 covers 16 residues. V was pared by 5 bases and J by 4 bases, with 11 bases of the junction left unmatched. The CDR3: CASSPIQGAYGETQYF. In nucleotides, the CDR3 is TGTGCCAGCAGTCCGATACAGGGGGCTTATGGAGAGACCCAGTACTTC.

The J gene is TRBJ1-5, the V gene TRBV2, with unresolved D. The V end lost 6 bases, the J end lost 3 bases, and 12 bases lay between the germline ends. From germline, CDR1 is SNHLY and CDR2 FYNNEI. The CDR3 sequence is 14 residues long. The CDR3 nucleotides are TGTGCCAGCAGCCCTAGTCGGGACAATCAGCCCCAGCATTTT. This encodes CASSPSRDNQPQHF.

The chain carries TRBV10-2 and TRBJ1-1, with unresolved D. V lost 0 bases and J lost 4, with 12 bases in between. The length of the CDR3 is 15 residues. The germline gives CDR1 WSHSY, CDR2 SAAADI. The CDR3 DNA follows: TGCGCCAGCAGTGAGTCGATAGTGGGGAGCACTGAAGCTTTCTTT. Residues: CASSESIVGSTEAFF.

The V call is TRBV7-8, the J call TRBJ2-3; D is unclear. From germline, CDR1 is SGHVS and CDR2 FQNEAQ. This CDR3 comprises 13 residues. Trimming cost V 2 bases and J 2 bases, with 5 bases left between them. CDR3 nucleotide sequence: TGTGCCAGCAGCTTAAGACCCACAGATACGCAGTATTTT. This sequence encodes CASSLRPTDTQYF.

The chain couples TRBV5-4 to TRBJ2-3; D remains ambiguous. The CDR3 runs to 13 residues. Germline CDR1 reads SGHNT; CDR2 reads YYREEE (reference sequence). V gave up 4 bases and J gave up 2 bases, with 8 bases separating them. This chain's CDR3 is CASSADDTDTQYF. CDR3 nucleotides: TGTGCCAGCAGCGCCGACGACACAGATACGCAGTATTTT.

This clone was observed a single time. The V gene is TRBV30, the J gene TRBJ1-5; D remains unclear. The CDR3 sequence is 16 residues long. Germline lookup yields CDR1 GTSNPN and CDR2 SVGIG (reference sequence). Trimming stripped 0 bases from V and 9 bases from J, with 21 bases between. CDR3 sequence: CAWSVPTTAALSPQHF. DNA of the CDR3: TGTGCCTGGAGTGTGCCCACCACAGCCGCCCTTTCGCCCCAGCATTTT.

This chain connects TRBV5-1 to TRBJ2-1; D gene unclear. The CDR3 sequence is 15 residues long. Trimming removed 0 bases at V and 7 bases at J, with 14 bases between. Per germline, CDR1 SGHRS and CDR2 YFSETQ. The CDR3 here is CASSLDNPTRNEQFF. DNA for the CDR3: TGCGCCAGCAGCTTGGACAACCCAACCCGTAATGAGCAGTTCTTC.

This rearrangement joins TRBV11-2 to TRBJ2-1; D gene unclear. This CDR3 has 13 amino acids. V was clipped by 1 base and J by 8 bases, with 9 bases between them. Germline CDR1 is SGHAT and CDR2 is FQNNGV. DNA for the CDR3: TGTGCCAGCAGCTTAGTTTTGTTTGATGAGCAGTTCTTC. Protein sequence: CASSLVLFDEQFF.

This clone appeared a few times. The genes are TRBV27 and TRBJ2-2; D possibly uses TRBD1 or TRBD2 (6 bases each). The ends were cut back, 2 bases at V and 5 bases at J, with 12 bases in the middle. This CDR3 contains 15 residues. CDR1 is MNHEY and CDR2 is SMNVEV in the germline V gene (reference sequence). This CDR3 is CASSLGGPGTGELFF. The CDR3 DNA sequence: TGTGCCAGCAGTTTAGGGGGGCCCGGGACCGGGGAGCTGTTTTTT.

V is TRBV28 and J is TRBJ1-1; TRBD1 aligns across 7 bases. Trimming removed 11 bases from V and 3 bases from J; junction bases left unmatched: 12. Germline V gene data show CDR1 as MDHEN and CDR2 as SYDVKM. The CDR3 totals 14 residues. The CDR3: CAAPGRDRDTEAFF. The DNA of the CDR3 is TGTGCCGCCCCGGGGAGGGACAGAGACACTGAAGCTTTCTTT.

The chain carries TRBV2 and TRBJ2-5; 8 bases align to TRBD1. The length of the CDR3 is 17 residues. Looked up from germline, CDR1 is SNHLY and CDR2 is FYNNEI. J was trimmed by 5 bases and V by 0 bases; bases with no gene match: 11. The CDR3 DNA is TGTGCCAGCAGTGAAGCAAGAACAGGGGGTGGGCGGGAGACCCAGTACTTC. Residues: CASSEARTGGGRETQYF.

This chain uses TRBV6-6 with TRBJ1-1; TRBD1 matches 7 bases. The CDR3 has 13 amino acids. With V trimmed by 5 bases and J by 4 bases, 4 bases remained unmatched. The V gene's germline CDR1 is MNHNY and CDR2 SVGAGI (reference sequence). The CDR3 bases are TGTGCCAGCAGTAGGGGGCTGGGCACTGAAGCTTTCTTT. It is translated as CASSRGLGTEAFF.

The chain employs TRBV5-1 and TRBJ1-4, with a weak D call TRBD1 (6 bases). The CDR3 is 16 residues long. The V and J ends lost 2 bases and 7 bases respectively, with 18 bases between them. Germline lookup yields CDR1 SGHRS and CDR2 YFSETQ. The CDR3 DNA reads as TGCGCCAGCAGCTTACGTACAGGGAGCGCCGGTGAAAAACTGTTTTTT. Protein product: CASSLRTGSAGEKLFF.

In DNA form, the CDR3 reads TGTGCCAGCAGCTCTTACCGGACAGGGGGTGACGAGCAGTACTTC. Translation gives CASSSYRTGGDEQYF. The chain joins TRBV7-9 to TRBJ2-7; 10 nucleotides line up with TRBD1. CDR3 size: 15 residues. CDR1 and CDR2 from the germline V gene are SEHNR and FQNEAQ (reference sequence). The ends lost 4 bases at V and 5 bases at J; junction bases unmatched: 8. The full variable domain, rest sourced from reference TRBV7-9 and TRBJ2-7, is DTGVSQNPRHKITKRGQNVTFRCDPISEHNRLYWYRQTLGQGPEFLTYFQNEAQLEKSRLLSDRFSAERPKGSFSTLEIQRTEQGDSAMYLCASSSYRTGGDEQYFGPGTRLTVT.

The genes are TRBV4-1 and TRBJ1-1; no clear D gene. The V and J ends lost 0 bases and 4 bases respectively, with 6 bases between them. The CDR3 length is 13 residues. Germline V gene lookup returns CDR1 MGHRA and CDR2 YSYEKL. CDR3 sequence: CASSQDQFTEAFF. In nucleotides, the CDR3 is TGCGCCAGCAGCCAAGACCAGTTCACTGAAGCTTTCTTT.

The chain uses TRBV21-1 and TRBJ2-5; whether TRBD1, the table's D call, matches the DNA was not checked. TRBV21-1 is flagged as a pseudogene. The CDR3 length is 15 residues. CDR3 DNA: TGTGCCAGCAGCAGAAAGGGGGCCAGGGGAGAGACCCAGTACTTC. Protein product: CASSRKGARGETQYF.

This chain joins TRBV6-5 and TRBJ2-1, with D perhaps matching TRBD1 (5 bases). The germline CDR1 and CDR2 sequences are MNHEY and SVGAGI. This CDR3 spans 12 amino acids. V gave up 4 bases and J gave up 9 bases, with 10 bases separating them. The CDR3 sequence: CASSLGASEQFF. In nucleotides, the CDR3 is TGTGCCAGCAGTTTAGGGGCGAGTGAGCAGTTCTTC.

The chain combines TRBV11-2 with TRBJ2-1; D not certain. The CDR3 sequence is 14 residues long. Germline lookup yields CDR1 SGHAT and CDR2 FQNNGV. The V end was cut by 4 bases, the J end by 8 bases, with 15 bases between. DNA of the CDR3: TGTGCCAGCAGCTACTACCCCTATGGGGATGAGCAGTTCTTC. It specifies CASSYYPYGDEQFF. The whole variable domain, filled in from reference TRBV11-2 and TRBJ2-1, reads EAGVAQSPRYKIIEKRQSVAFWCNPISGHATLYWYQQILGQGPKLLIQFQNNGVVDDSQLPKDRFSAERLKGVDSTLKIQPAKLEDSAVYLCASSYYPYGDEQFFGPGTRLTVL.